A single sample is the source of the 8 T cell receptor beta chains below, sequenced in a study of OX40 agonist ivuxolimab in advanced cancers. The protocol used for the library was the immunoSEQ multiplex PCR assay. Imported from immuneACCESS, the table was reduced by TCRdb to in-frame sequences with V and J called. These copies leave out some clones; in studies compared against another copy, an unresolved V gene accounts for under half, and the cause of the remainder is not known. The sample table holds 40,000 or so clones, of which around 90% were seen once. The top ten constitute roughly an eighth of the sample. This specimen was CD4+ or CD8+ T cells sorted from blood, taken in a trial of the OX40 agonist ivuxolimab. All receptors come from an adult with an advanced solid tumor such as melanoma, head and neck, liver or kidney cancer.

In this sample, this clone is medium-sized. The gene calls are TRBV19 and TRBJ1-5; TRBD1 matches at 9 bases. V lost 7 bases, J lost 0 bases, and 10 bases stayed unmatched. The CDR3 length is 17 residues. CDR1 and CDR2 (germline): LNHDA, SQIVND (reference sequence). The DNA of the CDR3 is TGTGCCAGTATGAGGGGACAGGGAGTAAATAGCAATCAGCCCCAGCATTTT. Translation gives CASMRGQGVNSNQPQHF.

V usage is TRBV11-3 and J usage is TRBJ2-2, with 7 bases lining up with TRBD2. V was pared by 2 bases and J by 1 base, with 1 base of the junction left unmatched. CDR3 length: 15 amino acids. The germline V gene has CDR1 SGHNT and CDR2 YENEEA. DNA of the CDR3: TGTGCCAGCAGCTTATCTAGCGGGAACACCGGGGAGCTGTTTTTT. Protein product: CASSLSSGNTGELFF.

The chain combines TRBV5-1 with TRBJ2-6, with no clear D. Trimming took off 5 bases at V and 0 bases at J, with 9 bases between the two ends. Germline V gives CDR1 SGHRS, CDR2 YFSETQ. This CDR3 is 15 amino acids long. The CDR3 here is CASRPRSSGANVLTF. The CDR3 DNA follows: TGCGCCAGCAGACCGCGGAGCTCTGGGGCCAACGTCCTGACTTTC.

The rearrangement uses TRBV5-1 and TRBJ2-3; D call uncertain. V gave up 3 bases and J gave up 6 bases, with 11 bases separating them. From germline, CDR1 is SGHRS and CDR2 YFSETQ. There are 13 residues in the CDR3. In DNA form, the CDR3 reads TGCGCCAGCAGCTACAACACTGGGGATACGCAGTATTTT. This sequence encodes CASSYNTGDTQYF.

The chain joins TRBV6-6 to TRBJ1-4; D gene unclear. This CDR3 spans 13 amino acids. The germline V and J ends were trimmed by 4 bases and 7 bases, with 10 bases remaining between them. CDR1 is MNHNY and CDR2 is SVGAGI in the germline V gene (reference sequence). The CDR3 DNA follows: TGTGCCAGCAGTTTAGTGGCGTTTGAAAAACTGTTTTTT. Translating it yields CASSLVAFEKLFF.

This clone was seen a handful of times. This chain connects TRBV6-5 to TRBJ1-1; no firm D call. The CDR3 spans 13 residues. The V end was cut by 8 bases, the J end by 3 bases, with 13 bases between. The germline CDR1 and CDR2 sequences are MNHEY and SVGAGI. The CDR3 loop reads CASSRGEDTEAFF. CDR3 in DNA: TGTGCCAGCTCACGTGGGGAGGACACTGAAGCTTTCTTT.

This clone turned up a few times. V and J are TRBV7-8 and TRBJ2-3, with no clear D. Per the germline V gene, CDR1 is SGHVS and CDR2 is FQNEAQ. CDR3 size: 14 residues. With 1 base removed from V and 2 bases from J, the gap between germline ends came to 7 bases. The CDR3 here is CASSLGIPTDTQYF. The CDR3 nucleotides are TGTGCCAGCAGCTTAGGTATCCCCACAGATACGCAGTATTTT.

This clone was detected a few times. This CDR3 is CATVGGPEQYF. CDR3 sequence (DNA): TGTGCCACGGTAGGGGGGCCCGAGCAGTACTTC. The genes are TRBV6-1 and TRBJ2-7, with D perhaps being TRBD1 or TRBD2 (6 bases each). This CDR3 contains 11 residues. V lost 10 bases to trimming and J lost 6 bases, with 13 bases between them. CDR1 is MNHNS, CDR2 SASEGT, per germline.